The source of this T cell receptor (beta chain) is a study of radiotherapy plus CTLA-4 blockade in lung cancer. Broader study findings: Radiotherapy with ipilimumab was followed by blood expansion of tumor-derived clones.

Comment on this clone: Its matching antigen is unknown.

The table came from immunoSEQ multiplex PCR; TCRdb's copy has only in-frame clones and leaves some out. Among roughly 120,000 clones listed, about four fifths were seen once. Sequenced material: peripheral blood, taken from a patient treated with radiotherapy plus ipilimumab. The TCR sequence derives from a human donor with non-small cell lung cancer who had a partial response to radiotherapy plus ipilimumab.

CDR3 sequence reads: CASSAQGDQPQHF. CDR3 in DNA: TGTGCCAGCAGTGCGCAGGGGGATCAGCCCCAGCATTTT. This chain connects TRBV6-5 to TRBJ1-5; TRBD1 matches at 7 bases. CDR3 length: 13 residues. CDR1 is MNHEY and CDR2 is SVGAGI in the germline V gene. Trimming cost V 5 bases and J 5 bases; bases outside gene matches: 3.